This T cell receptor beta chain comes out of a study of somatic mutations in cytotoxic T cells in rheumatoid arthritis. Study conclusions and caveats: With advancing age, CD8+ clonality climbed in rheumatoid arthritis patients but did not rise in healthy controls.

Germline CDR1 and CDR2: SGHDN and FVKESK. With 1 base clipped from V and 6 bases from J, the junction kept 8 bases outside the gene matches. CDR3 length equals 15 residues. Measured with immunoSEQ multiplex PCR; TCRdb has only the in-frame clones, and not every one. The table shows approximately 5,300 clones, with around 86% occurring only once. A single count supports this clone. The antigen is not known. This rearrangement joins TRBV14 to TRBJ2-7; 8 nucleotides match TRBD1. The receptor was derived from a woman aged 45-60 years with rheumatoid arthritis. Source material: CD8+ T cells sorted from blood. This chain's CDR3 is CASSQVGQGLGEQYF. The CDR3 coding sequence is TGTGCCAGCAGCCAAGTAGGACAGGGCCTCGGCGAGCAGTACTTC.